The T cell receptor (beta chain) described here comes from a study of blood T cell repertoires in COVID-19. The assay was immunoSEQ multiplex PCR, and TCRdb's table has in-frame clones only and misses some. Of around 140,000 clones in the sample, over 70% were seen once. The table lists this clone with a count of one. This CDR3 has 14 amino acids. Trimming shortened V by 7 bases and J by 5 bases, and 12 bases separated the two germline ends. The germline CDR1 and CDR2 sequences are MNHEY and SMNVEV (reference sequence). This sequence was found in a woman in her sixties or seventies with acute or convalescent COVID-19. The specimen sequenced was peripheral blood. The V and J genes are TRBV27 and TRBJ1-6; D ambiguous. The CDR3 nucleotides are TGTGCCAGCACCTGGCAGAAAAATAATTCACCCCTCCACTTT. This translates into CASTWQKNNSPLHF.